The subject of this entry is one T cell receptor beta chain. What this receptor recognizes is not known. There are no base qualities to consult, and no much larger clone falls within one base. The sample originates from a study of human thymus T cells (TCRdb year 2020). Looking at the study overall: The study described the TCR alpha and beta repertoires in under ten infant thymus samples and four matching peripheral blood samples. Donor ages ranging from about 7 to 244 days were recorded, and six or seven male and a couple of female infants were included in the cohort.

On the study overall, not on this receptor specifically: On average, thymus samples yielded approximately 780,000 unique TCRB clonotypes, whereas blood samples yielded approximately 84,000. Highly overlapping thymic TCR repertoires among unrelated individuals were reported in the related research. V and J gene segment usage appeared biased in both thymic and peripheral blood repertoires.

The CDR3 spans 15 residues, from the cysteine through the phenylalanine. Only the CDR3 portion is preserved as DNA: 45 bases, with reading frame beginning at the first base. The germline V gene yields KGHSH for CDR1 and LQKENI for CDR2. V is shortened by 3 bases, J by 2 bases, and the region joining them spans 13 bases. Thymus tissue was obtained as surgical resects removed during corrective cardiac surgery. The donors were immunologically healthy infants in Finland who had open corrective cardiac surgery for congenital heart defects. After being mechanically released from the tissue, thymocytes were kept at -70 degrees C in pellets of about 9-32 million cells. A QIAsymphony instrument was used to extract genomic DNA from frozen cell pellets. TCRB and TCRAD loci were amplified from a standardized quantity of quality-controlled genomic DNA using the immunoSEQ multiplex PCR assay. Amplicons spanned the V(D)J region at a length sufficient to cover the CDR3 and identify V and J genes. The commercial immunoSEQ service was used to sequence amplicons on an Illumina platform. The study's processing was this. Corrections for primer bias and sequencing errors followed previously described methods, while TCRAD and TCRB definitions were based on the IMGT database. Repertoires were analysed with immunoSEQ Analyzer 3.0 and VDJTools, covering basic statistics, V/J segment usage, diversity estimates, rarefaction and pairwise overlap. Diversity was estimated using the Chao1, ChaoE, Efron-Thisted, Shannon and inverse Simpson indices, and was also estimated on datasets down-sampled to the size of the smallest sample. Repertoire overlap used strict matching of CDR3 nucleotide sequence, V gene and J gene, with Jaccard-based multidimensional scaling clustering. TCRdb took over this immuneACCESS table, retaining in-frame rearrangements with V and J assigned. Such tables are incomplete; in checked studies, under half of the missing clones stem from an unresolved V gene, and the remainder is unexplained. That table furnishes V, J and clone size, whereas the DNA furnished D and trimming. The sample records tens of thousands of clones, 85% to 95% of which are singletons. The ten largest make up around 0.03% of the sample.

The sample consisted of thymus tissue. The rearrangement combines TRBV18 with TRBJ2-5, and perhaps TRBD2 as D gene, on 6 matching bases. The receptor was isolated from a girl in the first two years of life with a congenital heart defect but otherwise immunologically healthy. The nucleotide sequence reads TGTGCCAGCTCACCGGAGGGTCCGGGACAAGAGACCCAGTACTTC. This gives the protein CASSPEGPGQETQYF. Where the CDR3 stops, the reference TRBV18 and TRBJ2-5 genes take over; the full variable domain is NAGVMQNPRHLVRRRGQEARLRCSPMKGHSHVYWYRQLPEEGLKFMVYLQKENIIDESGMPKERFSAEFPKEGPSILRIQQVVRGDSAAYFCASSPEGPGQETQYFGPGTRLLVL.